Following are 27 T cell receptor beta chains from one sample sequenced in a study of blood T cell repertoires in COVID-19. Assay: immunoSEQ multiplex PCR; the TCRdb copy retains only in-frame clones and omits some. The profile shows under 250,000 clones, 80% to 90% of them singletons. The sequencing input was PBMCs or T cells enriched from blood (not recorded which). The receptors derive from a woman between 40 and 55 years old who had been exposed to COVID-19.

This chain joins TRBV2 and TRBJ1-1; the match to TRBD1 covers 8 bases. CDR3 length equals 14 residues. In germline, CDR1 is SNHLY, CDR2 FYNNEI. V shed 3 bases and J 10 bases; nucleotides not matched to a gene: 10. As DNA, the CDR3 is TGTGCCAGCAGTGATGTGCCAGGGGGCTTGGGAGCTTTCTTT. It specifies CASSDVPGGLGAFF. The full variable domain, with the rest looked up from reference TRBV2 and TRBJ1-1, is EPEVTQTPSHQVTQMGQEVILRCVPISNHLYFYWYRQILGQKVEFLVSFYNNEISEKSEIFDDQFSVERPDGSNFTLKIRSTKLEDSAMYFCASSDVPGGLGAFFGQGTRLTVV.

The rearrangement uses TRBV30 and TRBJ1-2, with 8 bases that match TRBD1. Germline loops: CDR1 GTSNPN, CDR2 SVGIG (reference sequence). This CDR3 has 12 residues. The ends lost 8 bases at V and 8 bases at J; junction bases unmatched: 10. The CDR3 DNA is TGTGCCGGCCCCAGGGGGCACGGGGGCTACACCTTC. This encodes CAGPRGHGGYTF.

The CDR3: CASSPRVENSPLHF. CDR3 DNA sequence: TGTGCCAGCTCTCCCAGGGTAGAGAATTCACCCCTCCACTTT. V gene TRBV18 combines with J gene TRBJ1-6; maybe TRBD1 (5 bases). This CDR3 region has 14 residues. V gave up 6 bases and J gave up 7 bases, with 13 bases separating them. Per germline, CDR1 KGHSH and CDR2 LQKENI.

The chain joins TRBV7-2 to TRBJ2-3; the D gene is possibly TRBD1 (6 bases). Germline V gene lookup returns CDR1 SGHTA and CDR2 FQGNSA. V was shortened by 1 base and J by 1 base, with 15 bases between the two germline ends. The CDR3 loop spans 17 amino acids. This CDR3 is CASSLGLTGIRTDTQYF. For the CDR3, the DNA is TGTGCCAGCAGCTTAGGGCTTACAGGGATACGCACAGATACGCAGTATTTT.

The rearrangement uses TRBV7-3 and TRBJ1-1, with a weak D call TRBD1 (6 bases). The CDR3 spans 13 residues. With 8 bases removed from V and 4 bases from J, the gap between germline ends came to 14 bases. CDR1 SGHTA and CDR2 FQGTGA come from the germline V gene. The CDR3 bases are TGTGCCAGCGCAAAATCGGACAGCACTGAAGCTTTCTTT. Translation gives CASAKSDSTEAFF.

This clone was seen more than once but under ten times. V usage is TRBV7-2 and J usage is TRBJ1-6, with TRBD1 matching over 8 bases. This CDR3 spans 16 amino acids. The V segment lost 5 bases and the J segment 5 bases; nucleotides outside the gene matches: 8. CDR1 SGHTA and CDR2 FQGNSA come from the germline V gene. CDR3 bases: TGTGCCAGCAGCCACGTGACAGGGGCAAATAATTCACCCCTCCACTTT. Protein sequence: CASSHVTGANNSPLHF.

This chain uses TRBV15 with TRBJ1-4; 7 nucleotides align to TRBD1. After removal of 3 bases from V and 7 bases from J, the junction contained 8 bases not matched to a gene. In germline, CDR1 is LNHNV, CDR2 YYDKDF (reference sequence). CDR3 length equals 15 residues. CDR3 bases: TGTGCCACCAGCAGGCCCGACAGGGAACGTGAAAAACTGTTTTTT. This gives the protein CATSRPDREREKLFF.

In nucleotides, the CDR3 is TGTGCCAGTAGTATTCTCCATGGACGGGGATGGGGCTACACCTTC. This translates into CASSILHGRGWGYTF. The V and J genes are TRBV19 and TRBJ1-2; D unclear. The length of the CDR3 is 15 residues. The V gene lost 3 bases and the J gene lost 8 bases, with 19 bases spanning the gap. Germline V gene data show CDR1 as LNHDA and CDR2 as SQIVND (reference sequence).

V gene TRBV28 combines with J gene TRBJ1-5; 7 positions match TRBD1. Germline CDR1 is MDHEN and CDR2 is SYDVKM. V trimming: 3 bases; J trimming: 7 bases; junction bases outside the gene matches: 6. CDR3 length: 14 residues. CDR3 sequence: CASSLGTAPQPQHF. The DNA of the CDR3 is TGTGCCAGCAGTTTGGGGACAGCACCCCAGCCCCAGCATTTT. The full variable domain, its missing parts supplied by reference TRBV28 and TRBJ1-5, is DVKVTQSSRYLVKRTGEKVFLECVQDMDHENMFWYRQDPGLGLRLIYFSYDVKMKEKGDIPEGYSVSREKKERFSLILESASTNQTSMYLCASSLGTAPQPQHFGDGTRLSIL.

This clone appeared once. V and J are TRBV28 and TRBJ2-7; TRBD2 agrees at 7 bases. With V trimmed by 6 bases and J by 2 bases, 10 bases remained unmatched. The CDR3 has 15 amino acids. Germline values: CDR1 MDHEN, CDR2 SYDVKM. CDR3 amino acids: CASSLWGGITYEQYF. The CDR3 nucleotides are TGTGCCAGCAGCCTATGGGGAGGGATCACCTACGAGCAGTACTTC.

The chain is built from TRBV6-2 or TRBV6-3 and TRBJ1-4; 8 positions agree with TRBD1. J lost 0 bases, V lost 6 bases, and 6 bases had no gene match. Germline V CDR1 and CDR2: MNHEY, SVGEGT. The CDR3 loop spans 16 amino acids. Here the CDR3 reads CASSRGQGATNEKLFF. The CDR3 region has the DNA TGTGCCAGCAGCCGCGGACAGGGCGCAACTAATGAAAAACTGTTTTTT.

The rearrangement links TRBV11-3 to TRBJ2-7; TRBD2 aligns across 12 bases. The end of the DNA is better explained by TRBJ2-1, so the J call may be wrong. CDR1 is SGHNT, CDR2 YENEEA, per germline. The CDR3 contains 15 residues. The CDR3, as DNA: TGTGCCAGCAGCTTAGGGACTAGCGGGATGGATGAGCAGTTCTTC. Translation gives CASSLGTSGMDEQFF.

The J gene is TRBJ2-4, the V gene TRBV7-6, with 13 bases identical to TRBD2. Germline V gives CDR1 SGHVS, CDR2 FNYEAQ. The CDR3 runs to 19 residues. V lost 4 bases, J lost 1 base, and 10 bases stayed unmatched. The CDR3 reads CASSSGLAGDYLAKNIQYF. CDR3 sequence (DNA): TGTGCCAGCAGCTCAGGACTAGCGGGAGATTATTTGGCCAAAAACATTCAGTACTTC.

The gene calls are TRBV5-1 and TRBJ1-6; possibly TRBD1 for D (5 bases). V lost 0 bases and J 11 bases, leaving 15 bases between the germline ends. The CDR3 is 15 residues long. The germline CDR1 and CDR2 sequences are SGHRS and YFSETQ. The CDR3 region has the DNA TGCGCCAGCAGCTTGGCCGGGGGGGATAGGGCACCCCTCCACTTT. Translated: CASSLAGGDRAPLHF.

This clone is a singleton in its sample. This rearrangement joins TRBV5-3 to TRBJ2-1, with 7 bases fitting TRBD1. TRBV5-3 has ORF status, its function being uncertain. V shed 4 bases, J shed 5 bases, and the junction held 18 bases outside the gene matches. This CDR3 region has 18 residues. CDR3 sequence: CARSAKKGQEKKDNEQFF. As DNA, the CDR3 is TGTGCCAGAAGCGCTAAAAAAGGACAGGAGAAGAAGGACAATGAGCAGTTCTTC.

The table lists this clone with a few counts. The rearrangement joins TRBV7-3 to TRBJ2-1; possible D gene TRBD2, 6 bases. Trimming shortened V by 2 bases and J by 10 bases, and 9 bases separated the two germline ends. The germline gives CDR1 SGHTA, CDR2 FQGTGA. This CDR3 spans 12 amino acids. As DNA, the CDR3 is TGTGCCAGCAGCTTACGCCGGGGGGAGCAGTTCTTC. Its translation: CASSLRRGEQFF.

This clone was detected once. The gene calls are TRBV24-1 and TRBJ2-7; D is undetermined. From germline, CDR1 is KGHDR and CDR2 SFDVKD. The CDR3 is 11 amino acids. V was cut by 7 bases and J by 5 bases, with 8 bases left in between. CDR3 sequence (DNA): TGTGCCACCAGGGATGAGGACGAGCAGTACGTC. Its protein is CATRDEDEQYV.

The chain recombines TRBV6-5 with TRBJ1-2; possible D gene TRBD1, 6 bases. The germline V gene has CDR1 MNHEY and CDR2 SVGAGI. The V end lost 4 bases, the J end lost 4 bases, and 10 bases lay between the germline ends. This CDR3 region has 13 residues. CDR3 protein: CASSSQGSYGYTF. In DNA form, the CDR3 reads TGTGCCAGCAGTTCCCAGGGGTCCTATGGCTACACCTTC.

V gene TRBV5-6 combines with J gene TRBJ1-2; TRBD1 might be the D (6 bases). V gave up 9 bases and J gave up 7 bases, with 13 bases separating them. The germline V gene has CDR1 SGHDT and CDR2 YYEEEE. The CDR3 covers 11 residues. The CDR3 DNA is TGTGCCACGGCGGGGGGCCGTGGCTACACCTTC. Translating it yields CATAGGRGYTF.

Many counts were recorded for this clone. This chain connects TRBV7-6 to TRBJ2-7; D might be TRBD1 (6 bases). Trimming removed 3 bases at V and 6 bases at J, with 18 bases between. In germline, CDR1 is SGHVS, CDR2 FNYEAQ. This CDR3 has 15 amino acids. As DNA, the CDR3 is TGTGCCAGCAGCTTCCTACCAGGGGTTTTCTTCGAGCAGTACTTC. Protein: CASSFLPGVFFEQYF.

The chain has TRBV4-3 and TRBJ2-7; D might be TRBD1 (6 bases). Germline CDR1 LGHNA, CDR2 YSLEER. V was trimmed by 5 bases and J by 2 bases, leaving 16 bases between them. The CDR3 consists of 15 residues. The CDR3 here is CASSLQGSGTYEQYF. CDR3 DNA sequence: TGCGCCAGCAGCTTACAGGGATCGGGCACCTACGAGCAGTACTTC.

The CDR3 region has the DNA TGCACCAGCAGCCAAGTTCTAGCGGGAGAGGTGACCGGGGAGCTGTTTTTT. This codes for CTSSQVLAGEVTGELFF. V is TRBV1 and J is TRBJ2-2; the listed D gene, TRBD2, was not tested against the DNA. TRBV1 constitutes a pseudogene. This CDR3 region has 17 residues.

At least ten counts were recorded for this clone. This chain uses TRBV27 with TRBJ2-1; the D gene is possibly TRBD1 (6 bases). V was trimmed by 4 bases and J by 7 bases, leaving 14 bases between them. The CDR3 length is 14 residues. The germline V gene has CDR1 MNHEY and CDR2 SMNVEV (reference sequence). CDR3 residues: CASSSAGAWNEQFF. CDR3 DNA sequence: TGTGCCAGCAGTTCAGCAGGGGCGTGGAATGAGCAGTTCTTC.

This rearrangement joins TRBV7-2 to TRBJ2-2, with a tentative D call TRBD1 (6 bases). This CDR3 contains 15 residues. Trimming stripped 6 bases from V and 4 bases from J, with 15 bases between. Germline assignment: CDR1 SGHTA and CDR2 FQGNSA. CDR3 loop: CASRKSAGVTGELFF. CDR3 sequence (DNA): TGTGCCAGCAGGAAATCGGCAGGGGTCACCGGGGAGCTGTTTTTT.

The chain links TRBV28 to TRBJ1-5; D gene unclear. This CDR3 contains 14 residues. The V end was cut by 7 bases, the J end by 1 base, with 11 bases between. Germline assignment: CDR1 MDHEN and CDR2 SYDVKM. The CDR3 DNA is TGTGCCAGCACCCTCGGGTGGAGCAATCAGCCCCAGCATTTT. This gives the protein CASTLGWSNQPQHF.

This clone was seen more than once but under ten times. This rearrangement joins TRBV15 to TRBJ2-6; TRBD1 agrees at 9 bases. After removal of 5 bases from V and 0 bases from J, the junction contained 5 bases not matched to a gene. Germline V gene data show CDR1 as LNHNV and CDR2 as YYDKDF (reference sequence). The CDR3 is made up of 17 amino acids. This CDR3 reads CATSRTGDGSGANVLTF. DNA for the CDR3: TGTGCCACCAGCCGGACAGGGGACGGCTCTGGGGCCAACGTCCTGACTTTC. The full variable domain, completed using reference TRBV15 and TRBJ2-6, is DAMVIQNPRYQVTQFGKPVTLSCSQTLNHNVMYWYQQKSSQAPKLLFHYYDKDFNNEADTPDNFQSRRPNTSFCFLDIRSPGLGDTAMYLCATSRTGDGSGANVLTFGAGSRLTVL.

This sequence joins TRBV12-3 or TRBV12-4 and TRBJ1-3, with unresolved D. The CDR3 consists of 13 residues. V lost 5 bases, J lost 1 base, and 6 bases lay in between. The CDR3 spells CASSPQSGNTIYF. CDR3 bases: TGTGCCAGCAGTCCACAGTCTGGAAACACCATATATTTT.